Each of the 31 T cell receptor beta chains below was sequenced from the same sample in a study of cytomegalovirus exposure and HLA in healthy donors. This PCR relied on a set of 60 Vbeta primers and 13 Jbeta primers. Data came from immunoSEQ multiplex PCR; TCRdb stores just in-frame clones and leaves some out. The data show about 160,000 clones, roughly 79% seen once. The source material was PBMCs. All receptors derive from a woman aged 40 to 55 in good health and CMV-seropositive.

This clone was observed a handful of times. V gene TRBV6-6 combines with J gene TRBJ2-7; D call uncertain. This CDR3 region has 12 residues. CDR1 is MNHNY, CDR2 SVGAGI, per germline (reference sequence). V shed 2 bases and J shed 4 bases, with 6 bases lying between them. The chain's CDR3 is CASSYAAYEQYF. CDR3 in DNA: TGTGCCAGCAGTTACGCGGCATACGAGCAGTACTTC.

This clone was observed a handful of times. The chain uses TRBV28 and TRBJ1-1; 10 bases line up with TRBD1. The CDR3 contains 13 residues. The germline V gene encodes CDR1 MDHEN and CDR2 SYDVKM. The CDR3 sequence: CGSLGTGAIEAFF. The CDR3 DNA sequence: TGTGGATCACTCGGGACAGGGGCTATTGAAGCTTTCTTT.

This rearrangement joins TRBV7-9 to TRBJ1-3; D is unresolved. V shed 7 bases and J shed 5 bases, with 21 bases lying between them. Germline V gives CDR1 SEHNR, CDR2 FQNEAQ (reference sequence). The CDR3 contains 16 residues. CDR3 nucleotide sequence: TGTGCCAGCACCGAGGGCACGGCCATTGGGAGAAACACCATATATTTT. This encodes CASTEGTAIGRNTIYF.

J is TRBJ2-1 and V is TRBV11-2; 8 bases match TRBD1. The germline V gene encodes CDR1 SGHAT and CDR2 FQNNGV. This CDR3 spans 16 amino acids. V shed 5 bases, J shed 8 bases, and the junction held 14 bases outside the gene matches. CDR3: CASSQAGARGLDEQFF. The CDR3, as DNA: TGTGCCAGCAGCCAGGCCGGGGCCAGGGGGCTAGATGAGCAGTTCTTC.

The chain carries TRBV7-9 and TRBJ1-6; tentatively, D is TRBD1 (5 bases). V was shortened by 4 bases and J by 14 bases, with 18 bases between the two germline ends. Germline loops: CDR1 SEHNR, CDR2 FQNEAQ (reference sequence). The CDR3 contains 14 residues. The CDR3 region is CASSSGQIESALHF. For the CDR3, the DNA is TGTGCCAGCAGCTCCGGACAAATTGAGTCGGCCCTCCACTTT.

The chain couples TRBV5-4 to TRBJ2-3; 7 bases map to TRBD1. The V gene's germline CDR1 is SGHNT and CDR2 YYREEE (reference sequence). V lost 3 bases to trimming and J lost 2 bases; unmatched junction nucleotides: 12. The CDR3 runs to 17 residues. Here the CDR3 reads CASSSGQNLFNTDTQYF. The CDR3 DNA is TGTGCCAGCAGCTCGGGACAGAATCTTTTCAACACAGATACGCAGTATTTT.

The V gene is TRBV20-1, the J gene TRBJ1-2, with a weak D call TRBD1 (5 bases). Germline values: CDR1 DFQATT, CDR2 SNEGSKA (reference sequence). The ends were cut back, 5 bases at V and 6 bases at J, with 10 bases in the middle. CDR3 length: 11 residues. CDR3 sequence (DNA): TGCAGTGCTGATGGACAAGATGGCTACACCTTC. Its translation is CSADGQDGYTF.

This clone was counted between two and nine times. V and J are TRBV29-1 and TRBJ1-1, with 11 positions matching TRBD1. This CDR3 spans 14 amino acids. Losses at the gene ends were 7 bases for V and 4 bases for J; bases not matched to a gene: 8. Germline lookup yields CDR1 SQVTM and CDR2 ANQGSEA. CDR3 DNA: TGCAGCGCAAAGGGGGGGACAGGGGGCACTGAAGCTTTCTTT. Translated, it gives CSAKGGTGGTEAFF.

A single count supports this clone. The chain couples TRBV25-1 to TRBJ1-2; 7 bases are shared with TRBD1. After removal of 3 bases from V and 7 bases from J, the junction contained 17 bases not matched to a gene. This CDR3 comprises 17 residues. The V gene's germline CDR1 is MGHDK and CDR2 SYGVNS. CDR3 region: CASSDYPGGPGGGGYTF. In DNA, the CDR3 is TGTGCCAGCAGTGACTATCCCGGCGGCCCAGGGGGAGGTGGCTACACCTTC.

The rearrangement joins TRBV7-2 to TRBJ1-2; 7 bases line up with TRBD1. Germline V lookup: CDR1 SGHTA, CDR2 FQGNSA. The CDR3 extends over 13 amino acids. Losses at the gene ends were 6 bases for V and 7 bases for J; bases not matched to a gene: 8. CDR3 sequence: CASSEGAGVGYTF. The DNA of the CDR3 is TGTGCCAGCAGTGAGGGGGCTGGGGTTGGCTACACCTTC.

The J gene is TRBJ1-1, the V gene TRBV29-1; 8 bases align to TRBD1. The J segment lost 3 bases and the V segment lost 7 bases, leaving 7 bases of the junction unmatched. The CDR3 totals 13 residues. Looked up from germline, CDR1 is SQVTM and CDR2 is ANQGSEA. The CDR3 nucleotides read TGCAGCGGAGGCGAACAGGGGGACACTGAAGCTTTCTTT. It translates to CSGGEQGDTEAFF.

V gene TRBV4-1 combines with J gene TRBJ1-2; no definite D call. V was clipped by 1 base and J by 4 bases, with 10 bases between them. Germline CDR1 reads MGHRA; CDR2 reads YSYEKL. This CDR3 is 14 amino acids long. CDR3 in DNA: TGCGCCAGCAGCCAAGCTGGCGGAGTCTATGGCTACACCTTC. This codes for CASSQAGGVYGYTF.

The rearrangement links TRBV5-4 to TRBJ2-3; TRBD1 matches 7 bases. V trimming: 2 bases; J trimming: 4 bases; junction bases outside the gene matches: 7. Germline loops: CDR1 SGHNT, CDR2 YYREEE (reference sequence). This CDR3 has 15 residues. The CDR3 is CASSFFGQAADTQYF. CDR3 bases: TGTGCCAGCAGCTTTTTCGGACAGGCGGCAGATACGCAGTATTTT.

V gene TRBV28 combines with J gene TRBJ2-7, with TRBD1 matching over 9 bases. V was clipped by 7 bases and J by 1 base; unmatched bases: 8. The length of the CDR3 is 15 residues. Germline V CDR1 and CDR2: MDHEN, SYDVKM. The CDR3 DNA is TGTGCCAGCACCAAAACGGGGACAGGGTCCTACGAGCAGTACTTC. This translates into CASTKTGTGSYEQYF.

In this sample, this clone turned up once. V gene TRBV2 combines with J gene TRBJ1-1, with D maybe TRBD1 (6 bases). This CDR3 is built from 15 residues. The germline V and J ends were trimmed by 1 base and 6 bases, with 15 bases remaining between them. Germline assignment: CDR1 SNHLY and CDR2 FYNNEI. CDR3 in amino acids: CASSEDLGARAEAFF. The CDR3 DNA sequence: TGTGCCAGCAGTGAAGACCTGGGGGCGAGGGCTGAAGCTTTCTTT.

This clone was seen a few times. CDR3 nucleotides: TGTGCCAGCAGTTTGTTGGGCTTGAACACTGAAGCTTTCTTT. Amino acid sequence: CASSLLGLNTEAFF. The V gene is TRBV27, the J gene TRBJ1-1; no clear D gene. Looked up from germline, CDR1 is MNHEY and CDR2 is SMNVEV (reference sequence). This CDR3 is 14 amino acids long. V was trimmed by 3 bases and J by 0 bases, leaving 8 bases between them.

The chain employs TRBV6-1 and TRBJ1-5; D gene unclear. The V gene's germline CDR1 is MNHNS and CDR2 SASEGT. With 2 bases removed from V and 3 bases from J, the gap between germline ends came to 5 bases. The CDR3 is 13 residues long. CDR3 loop: CASSESLNQPQHF. The CDR3 region has the DNA TGTGCCAGCAGTGAATCTCTCAATCAGCCCCAGCATTTT.

The chain couples TRBV11-1 to TRBJ1-1; D is perhaps TRBD1 (5 bases). V lost 6 bases and J 3 bases, leaving 14 bases between the germline ends. Per germline, CDR1 SGHAT and CDR2 FQDESV (reference sequence). The CDR3 has 14 residues. Here the CDR3 reads CASRDLGGDTEAFF. The CDR3 region has the DNA TGTGCCAGCAGGGACCTTGGAGGGGACACTGAAGCTTTCTTT.

This sequence joins TRBV30 and TRBJ2-5; TRBD2 aligns across 11 bases. The germline gives CDR1 GTSNPN, CDR2 SVGIG (reference sequence). V was clipped by 2 bases and J by 9 bases; unmatched bases: 11. The CDR3 length is 15 residues. CDR3: CAWSSGLAAGGPQYF. DNA for the CDR3: TGTGCCTGGAGTTCGGGACTAGCGGCTGGAGGGCCCCAGTACTTC.

CDR3 sequence reads: CASSLGAGGGNTIYF. The CDR3 DNA sequence: TGCGCCAGCAGCTTGGGGGCAGGAGGTGGAAACACCATATATTTT. This chain links TRBV5-1 with TRBJ1-3; no firm D call. Deletions cut 0 bases from V and 3 bases from J, with 10 bases between. The CDR3 totals 15 residues. Germline V CDR1 and CDR2: SGHRS, YFSETQ.

This clone was detected only once. V usage is TRBV7-3 and J usage is TRBJ1-6; D remains unclear. CDR1 is SGHTA and CDR2 is FQGTGA in the germline V gene. V was clipped by 2 bases and J by 6 bases, with 14 bases between them. The CDR3 extends over 16 amino acids. The CDR3 region has the DNA TGTGCCAGCAGCTTAGTCGGAGGGCTTCTTAATTCACCCCTCCACTTT. Its protein is CASSLVGGLLNSPLHF.

The V call is TRBV6-6, the J call TRBJ2-7; 12 bases map to TRBD2. After removal of 5 bases from V and 3 bases from J, the junction contained 5 bases not matched to a gene. CDR1 is MNHNY, CDR2 SVGAGI, per germline (reference sequence). The CDR3 has 15 residues. DNA of the CDR3: TGTGCCAGCAGTATACTAGCGGGGGGCTTCTACGAGCAGTACTTC. Encoded protein: CASSILAGGFYEQYF.

The chain recombines TRBV10-3 with TRBJ2-2; possible D gene TRBD1, 6 bases. This CDR3 has 17 amino acids. Germline values: CDR1 ENHRY, CDR2 SYGVKD. Trimming left V 10 bases short and J 2 bases short, with 23 bases between. The CDR3 nucleotides read TGTGCCACCCAACCGGGACACGGCCCGACTAACACCGGGGAGCTGTTTTTT. Its protein is CATQPGHGPTNTGELFF.

The chain is built from TRBV14 and TRBJ2-5; TRBD2 matches at 12 bases. The V gene end was trimmed by 4 bases and the J gene end by 0 bases; junction bases not matched to a gene: 0. The germline V gene has CDR1 SGHDN and CDR2 FVKESK. This CDR3 is built from 15 residues. The CDR3 bases are TGTGCCAGCAGCCGACTAGCGGGGGACCAAGAGACCCAGTACTTC. Its protein product is CASSRLAGDQETQYF.

The chain links TRBV7-9 to TRBJ2-1; D is unclear. Looked up from germline, CDR1 is SEHNR and CDR2 is FQNEAQ (reference sequence). This CDR3 is 11 amino acids long. V was clipped by 4 bases and J by 7 bases, with 5 bases between them. DNA for the CDR3: TGTGCCAGCAGCTCAATGAATGAGCAGTTCTTC. It translates to CASSSMNEQFF.

The gene calls are TRBV7-8 and TRBJ1-2; 10 bases line up with TRBD1. The germline V gene encodes CDR1 SGHVS and CDR2 FQNEAQ. V shed 5 bases and J 6 bases; nucleotides not matched to a gene: 12. The length of the CDR3 is 16 residues. The CDR3 sequence is CASSQKSGTGANGYTF. The CDR3 nucleotides read TGTGCCAGCAGCCAAAAGTCCGGGACAGGGGCGAATGGCTACACCTTC.

The chain links TRBV5-4 to TRBJ2-7; 11 nucleotides line up with TRBD2. CDR3 size: 17 residues. V shed 4 bases, J shed 0 bases, and the junction held 9 bases outside the gene matches. CDR1 is SGHNT and CDR2 is YYREEE in the germline V gene (reference sequence). CDR3 protein: CASSLTLLAGASYEQYF. The CDR3 coding sequence is TGTGCCAGCAGCCTCACCCTACTAGCGGGGGCCTCCTACGAGCAGTACTTC. The full variable domain, completed using reference TRBV5-4 and TRBJ2-7, is ETGVTQSPTHLIKTRGQQVTLRCSSQSGHNTVSWYQQALGQGPQFIFQYYREEENGRGNFPPRFSGLQFPNYSSELNVNALELDDSALYLCASSLTLLAGASYEQYFGPGTRLTVT.

The V call is TRBV6-4, the J call TRBJ1-1; possible D gene TRBD1, 6 bases. Germline CDR1 is MRHNA and CDR2 is SNTAGT. The V and J ends lost 4 bases and 6 bases respectively, with 12 bases between them. The CDR3 consists of 13 residues. The CDR3 loop is CASSATGRAEAFF. CDR3 nucleotides: TGTGCCAGCAGTGCAACAGGGCGGGCTGAAGCTTTCTTT.

The chain joins TRBV7-3 to TRBJ2-1, with D tentatively TRBD1 (6 bases). The CDR3 totals 16 residues. Looked up from germline, CDR1 is SGHTA and CDR2 is FQGTGA. Trimming cost V 2 bases and J 4 bases, with 15 bases left between them. The CDR3 nucleotides read TGTGCCAGCAGCTTATATCAGGGGATGTCATACAATGAGCAGTTCTTC. Its translation is CASSLYQGMSYNEQFF.

The gene calls are TRBV5-4 and TRBJ2-1, with 9 bases matching TRBD2. Germline CDR1 SGHNT, CDR2 YYREEE (reference sequence). The V gene end was trimmed by 2 bases and the J gene end by 10 bases; junction bases not matched to a gene: 7. The CDR3 has 14 residues. The CDR3, as DNA: TGTGCCAGCAGCTTCGCGGGGGGGCCCCAAGAGCAGTTCTTC. Translated, it gives CASSFAGGPQEQFF.

The V gene is TRBV7-8, the J gene TRBJ1-4; TRBD1 aligns across 7 bases. This CDR3 region has 14 residues. J gave up 7 bases and V 1 base, and 3 bases lay outside the gene matches. The germline gives CDR1 SGHVS, CDR2 FQNEAQ. The CDR3 region has the DNA TGTGCCAGCAGCTTAGGTGGGACAGTTGAAAAACTGTTTTTT. The encoded protein is CASSLGGTVEKLFF.